This T cell receptor (beta chain) is from a study of blood T cell repertoires in COVID-19. In the study overall: COVID-19 samples, acute and convalescent, were from the United States, Italy and Spain.

Membership in each cohort depended on participant-reported clinical history. V lost 0 bases, J lost 2 bases, and 7 bases lay in between. The germline V gene encodes CDR1 LGHDT and CDR2 YNNKEL (reference sequence). The CDR3 totals 14 residues. Authors' analysis steps: Amplification of reference gene primers provided the estimated nucleated cell counts. TCRdb keeps only in-frame clones here, not all; method: immunoSEQ multiplex PCR. Clone size and the V and J calls come from that table; the DNA yielded D and trimming. The sample records 250,000 to 300,000 clones, over 80% being singletons. This TCR was sampled from a human donor in a cohort exposed to, infected with or recovered from COVID-19 (not recorded which). The donor label of this sample is uncertain. Sequencing input: PBMCs or T cells enriched from blood (not recorded which). This rearrangement joins TRBV3-1 (or the pseudogene TRBV3-2) to TRBJ1-1, with D possibly being TRBD1 (5 bases). The CDR3 DNA reads TGTGCCAGCAGCCAAGAGGGGACTAACACTGAAGCTTTCTTT. Its protein product is CASSQEGTNTEAFF.